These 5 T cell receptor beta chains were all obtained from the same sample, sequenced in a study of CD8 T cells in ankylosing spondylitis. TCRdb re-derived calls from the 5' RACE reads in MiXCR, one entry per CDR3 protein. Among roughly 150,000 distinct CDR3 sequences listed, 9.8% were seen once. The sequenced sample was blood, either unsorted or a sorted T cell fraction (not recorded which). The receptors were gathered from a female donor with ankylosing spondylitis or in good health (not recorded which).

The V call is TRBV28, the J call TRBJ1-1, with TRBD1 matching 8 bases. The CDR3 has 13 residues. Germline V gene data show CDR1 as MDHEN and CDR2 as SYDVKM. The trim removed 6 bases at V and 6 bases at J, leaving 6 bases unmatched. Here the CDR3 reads CASSSDRVPEAFF. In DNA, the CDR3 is TGTGCCAGCAGCTCGGACAGGGTCCCTGAAGCTTTCTTT. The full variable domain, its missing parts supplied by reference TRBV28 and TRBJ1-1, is DVKVTQSSRYLVKRTGEKVFLECVQDMDHENMFWYRQDPGLGLRLIYFSYDVKMKEKGDIPEGYSVSREKKERFSLILESASTNQTSMYLCASSSDRVPEAFFGQGTRLTVV.

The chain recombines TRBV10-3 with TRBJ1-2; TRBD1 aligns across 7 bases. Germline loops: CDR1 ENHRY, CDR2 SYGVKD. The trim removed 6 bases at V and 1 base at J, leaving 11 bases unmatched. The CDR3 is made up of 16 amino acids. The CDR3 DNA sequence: TGTGCCATCAGCACGACCCAGGGGGAGGGTAACTATGGCTACACCTTC. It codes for CAISTTQGEGNYGYTF.

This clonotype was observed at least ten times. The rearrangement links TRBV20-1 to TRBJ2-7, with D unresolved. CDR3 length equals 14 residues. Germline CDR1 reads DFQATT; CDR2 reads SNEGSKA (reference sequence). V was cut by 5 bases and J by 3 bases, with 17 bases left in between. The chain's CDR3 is CSAFIRVSSYEQYF. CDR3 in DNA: TGCAGTGCTTTCATTAGGGTGTCTAGCTACGAGCAGTACTTC.

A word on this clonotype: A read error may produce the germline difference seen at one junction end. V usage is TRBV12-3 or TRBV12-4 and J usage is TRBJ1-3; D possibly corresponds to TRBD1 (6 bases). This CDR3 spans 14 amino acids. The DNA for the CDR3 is TGTGCCAGCAGTTTCACAGGGTCTGGAAACACTATATATTTT. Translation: CASSFTGSGNTIYF.

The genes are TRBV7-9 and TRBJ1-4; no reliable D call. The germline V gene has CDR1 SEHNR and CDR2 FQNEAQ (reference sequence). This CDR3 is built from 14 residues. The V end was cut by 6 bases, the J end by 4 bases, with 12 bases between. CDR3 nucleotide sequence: TGTGCCAGCAGTTCTCCGGGGTTTAATGAAAAACTGTTTTTT. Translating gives CASSSPGFNEKLFF.